One and the same sample provided the 22 T cell receptor beta chains below, sequenced in a study of regulatory T cells in long-lasting Graves disease. The TCR beta library used iRepertoire HTBI primers with Arm-PCR amplification of CDR3. MiXCR, run by TCRdb on the multiplex PCR reads, gives a single entry per CDR3 protein. The sample carries approximately 230,000 distinct CDR3 sequences, approximately 16% recorded once. Time point indicated: newly diagnosed GD, antithyroid drugs for less than 3 months. RNA extracted from PBMCs served as the sequencing template. Here the sequenced sample was peripheral blood mononuclear cells (PBMCs), taken at new diagnosis, from a patient treated with antithyroid drugs. These receptors were obtained from a female donor with Graves disease.

This clonotype was detected ten times or more. The rearrangement joins TRBV4-1 to TRBJ1-6, with a weak D call TRBD1 (6 bases). Germline V gene data show CDR1 as MGHRA and CDR2 as YSYEKL. V dropped 1 base and J dropped 7 bases, with 14 bases sitting between them. The CDR3 spans 16 residues. The CDR3 is CASSQAIPGQNSPLHF. The CDR3 coding sequence is TGCGCCAGCAGCCAAGCCATACCGGGACAAAATTCACCCCTCCACTTT.

This clonotype has a count of ten or more. CDR3 residues: CAIGRATGGTEAFF. The CDR3 coding sequence is TGTGCCATCGGGAGAGCCACCGGCGGCACTGAAGCTTTCTTT. The V call is TRBV10-3, the J call TRBJ1-1; unclear D gene. The CDR3 spans 14 residues. CDR1 and CDR2 (germline): ENHRY, SYGVKD. V was pared by 8 bases and J by 4 bases, with 17 bases between.

The CDR3 sequence: CASSTDSLNEKLFF. In DNA, the CDR3 is TGTGCCAGCAGCACTGACAGTCTTAATGAAAAACTGTTTTTT. The genes are TRBV5-4 and TRBJ1-4; D might be TRBD1 (5 bases). Germline V gene lookup returns CDR1 SGHNT and CDR2 YYREEE (reference sequence). The CDR3 sequence is 14 residues long. Trimming took 4 bases from V and 4 from J, leaving 11 bases between them. Combining the CDR3 with reference TRBV5-4 and TRBJ1-4 gives the whole variable domain ETGVTQSPTHLIKTRGQQVTLRCSSQSGHNTVSWYQQALGQGPQFIFQYYREEENGRGNFPPRFSGLQFPNYSSELNVNALELDDSALYLCASSTDSLNEKLFFGSGTQLSVL.

This clonotype occurred once. CDR3 region: CASSGISWGGRSSYNEQFF. The CDR3 DNA reads as TGTGCCAGCAGTGGAATTTCCTGGGGCGGGAGGAGCTCCTACAATGAGCAGTTCTTC. The chain is built from TRBV2 and TRBJ2-1; 8 positions agree with TRBD2. Germline loops: CDR1 SNHLY, CDR2 FYNNEI. V shed 4 bases, J shed 0 bases, and the junction held 14 bases outside the gene matches. CDR3 size: 19 residues.

At least ten counts were recorded for this clonotype. The V and J genes are TRBV2 and TRBJ2-7; D might be TRBD1 or TRBD2, each matching 5 bases. The CDR3 contains 10 residues. The V and J ends lost 8 bases and 6 bases respectively, with 8 bases between them. The germline V gene encodes CDR1 SNHLY and CDR2 FYNNEI. This CDR3 reads CASGGTEQYF. CDR3 DNA: TGTGCCAGCGGGGGTACCGAGCAGTACTTC.

The chain combines TRBV20-1 with TRBJ2-7; TRBD2 matches 7 bases. The germline CDR1 and CDR2 sequences are DFQATT and SNEGSKA (reference sequence). V shed 3 bases and J 5 bases; nucleotides not matched to a gene: 4. This CDR3 has 12 amino acids. The chain's CDR3 is CSASGRRNEQYF. For the CDR3, the DNA is TGCAGTGCTAGCGGGAGGAGGAACGAGCAGTACTTC.

V usage is TRBV11-3 and J usage is TRBJ2-7; D possibly corresponds to TRBD2 (5 bases). Germline CDR1 is SGHNT and CDR2 is YENEEA. The length of the CDR3 is 12 residues. The ends were cut back, 2 bases at V and 9 bases at J, with 11 bases in the middle. DNA for the CDR3: TGTGCCAGCAGCTTAACCGGGGAAGGGCAGTACTTC. Amino acids: CASSLTGEGQYF. Based on the CDR3 plus reference TRBV11-3 and TRBJ2-7, the full variable domain is EAGVVQSPRYKIIEKKQPVAFWCNPISGHNTLYWYLQNLGQGPELLIRYENEEAVDDSQLPKDRFSAERLKGVDSTLKIQPAELGDSAVYLCASSLTGEGQYFGPGTRLTVT.

The gene calls are TRBV7-2 and TRBJ2-2, with 8 bases that match TRBD2. CDR1 SGHTA and CDR2 FQGNSA come from the germline V gene. CDR3 length equals 13 residues. Trimming cost V 5 bases and J 7 bases; bases outside gene matches: 3. CDR3 protein: CASSPGGGGELFF. CDR3 bases: TGTGCCAGCAGCCCCGGGGGGGGCGGGGAGCTGTTTTTT.

The table lists this clonotype with many counts. The genes are TRBV3-1 and TRBJ2-3, with D uncertain. The CDR3 extends over 12 amino acids. Trimming cost V 2 bases and J 8 bases, with 8 bases left between them. The V gene's germline CDR1 is LGHDT and CDR2 YNNKEL (reference sequence). The DNA for the CDR3 is TGTGCCAGCAGCCAAACCCGGTCTACGCAGTATTTT. Protein: CASSQTRSTQYF.

This clonotype came up many times. V and J are TRBV5-4 and TRBJ1-1; the D gene is possibly TRBD1 (5 bases). The CDR3 length is 15 residues. Germline V gene sequence: CDR1 SGHNT, CDR2 YYREEE (reference sequence). The V and J ends lost 4 bases and 2 bases respectively, with 15 bases between them. The CDR3 is CASSRKATDNTEAFF. For the CDR3, the DNA is TGTGCCAGCAGCCGTAAGGCGACAGACAACACTGAAGCTTTCTTT.

In its sample, this clonotype was seen many times. V usage is TRBV5-5 and J usage is TRBJ1-4; D gene uncertain. Germline V gives CDR1 SGHKS, CDR2 YYEKEE (reference sequence). Trimming took off 4 bases at V and 6 bases at J, with 10 bases between the two ends. The CDR3 is 13 residues long. The CDR3 protein is CASSADPDEKLFF. In nucleotides, the CDR3 is TGTGCCAGCAGCGCGGACCCAGATGAAAAACTGTTTTTT.

This clonotype has only one observation. The gene calls are TRBV11-3 and TRBJ2-2; D perhaps matches TRBD2 (5 bases). Germline CDR1 SGHNT, CDR2 YENEEA. The CDR3 runs to 16 residues. Trimming took off 8 bases at V and 5 bases at J, with 21 bases between the two ends. The CDR3 loop reads CASLEGRTGSTGELFF. CDR3 in DNA: TGTGCCAGCCTAGAAGGGCGGACGGGATCAACCGGGGAGCTGTTTTTT.

This clonotype was picked up a small number of times. This chain uses TRBV7-9 with TRBJ2-5; 7 nucleotides match TRBD2. Germline V CDR1 and CDR2: SEHNR, FQNEAQ (reference sequence). The junction had 7 bases not matched to a gene; V was cut back by 8 bases and J by 4 bases. The CDR3 length is 13 residues. DNA for the CDR3: TGTGCCAGCCGAGCGGGATTAGGAGAGACCCAGTACTTC. Its translation is CASRAGLGETQYF.

This clonotype appeared many times. The chain combines TRBV18 with TRBJ2-5; perhaps TRBD2 as D (5 bases). CDR1 KGHSH and CDR2 LQKENI come from the germline V gene. This CDR3 region has 13 residues. V lost 7 bases, J lost 0 bases, and 9 bases lay in between. CDR3: CASYGINQETQYF. CDR3 DNA sequence: TGTGCCAGCTACGGGATCAACCAAGAGACCCAGTACTTC.

For this clonotype: A far larger clone is off by one base, so a read error is likely. This rearrangement joins TRBV3-1 to TRBJ1-1; D ambiguous. V lost 6 bases and J lost 7, with 12 bases in between. CDR1 and CDR2 from the germline V gene are LGHDT and YNNKEL (reference sequence). CDR3 length: 12 amino acids. The CDR3 protein is CASSTRVDEAFF. The CDR3 DNA reads TGTGCCAGCAGTACTAGGGTGGATGAAGCTTTCTTT. Looking up the rest from reference TRBV3-1 and TRBJ1-1 gives the full variable domain: DTAVSQTPKYLVTQMGNDKSIKCEQNLGHDTMYWYKQDSKKFLKIMFSYNNKELIINETVPNRFSPKSPDKAHLNLHINSLELGDSAVYFCASSTRVDEAFFGQGTRLTVV.

In this sample, this clonotype turned up a few times. This chain joins TRBV20-1 and TRBJ2-1; D is possibly TRBD1 (5 bases). CDR1 is DFQATT and CDR2 is SNEGSKA in the germline V gene (reference sequence). Between the trimmed V and J ends, which lost 8 bases and 3 bases, there was a span of 20 bases. This CDR3 region has 15 residues. The CDR3 DNA reads TGCAGTCCTGAGGCAGGGCTAACCCACTACAATGAGCAGTTCTTC. Translated, it gives CSPEAGLTHYNEQFF.

CDR3: CASSQVLAGRSGANVLTF. The CDR3 region has the DNA TGCGCCAGCAGCCAAGTACTAGCGGGCCGCTCTGGGGCCAACGTCCTGACTTTC. This chain uses TRBV4-3 with TRBJ2-6; 9 bases map to TRBD2. The CDR3 spans 18 residues. V lost 1 base, J lost 0 bases, and 4 bases stayed unmatched. CDR1 is LGHNA and CDR2 is YSLEER in the germline V gene.

In its sample, this clonotype was seen many times. The chain carries TRBV20-1 and TRBJ2-1; TRBD2 aligns across 8 bases. With 1 base clipped from V and 5 bases from J, the junction kept 1 base outside the gene matches. CDR3 size: 13 residues. CDR1 is DFQATT, CDR2 SNEGSKA, per germline (reference sequence). The CDR3 protein is CSARGSGNNEQFF. CDR3 sequence (DNA): TGCAGTGCTAGAGGTAGCGGGAACAATGAGCAGTTCTTC.

This clonotype was observed a single time. The rearrangement joins TRBV9 to TRBJ2-3; 13 bases agree with TRBD2. V gave up 5 bases and J gave up 5 bases; unmatched junction bases: 11. There are 17 residues in the CDR3. The germline CDR1 and CDR2 sequences are SGDLS and YYNGEE. This chain's CDR3 is CASSKSTSGRAEDTQYF. In DNA form, the CDR3 reads TGTGCCAGCAGTAAGAGTACTAGCGGGAGGGCCGAAGATACGCAGTATTTT.

This clonotype was recorded at least ten times. The rearrangement links TRBV3-1 to TRBJ2-1; possibly TRBD2 for D (5 bases). The V gene's germline CDR1 is LGHDT and CDR2 YNNKEL (reference sequence). There are 14 residues in the CDR3. Trimming took off 5 bases at V and 0 bases at J, with 8 bases between the two ends. In DNA form, the CDR3 reads TGTGCCAGCAGCACGGGGAGCTCCTACAATGAGCAGTTCTTC. This encodes CASSTGSSYNEQFF.

The J gene is TRBJ1-1, the V gene TRBV6-1; TRBD1 agrees at 7 bases. The germline CDR1 and CDR2 sequences are MNHNS and SASEGT. Trimming at V came to 4 bases and at J to 1 base, leaving 3 bases not matched to a gene. This CDR3 has 14 amino acids. CDR3 in amino acids: CASSVGQTNTEAFF. The CDR3 DNA sequence: TGTGCCAGCAGTGTGGGACAGACGAACACTGAAGCTTTCTTT.

This clonotype has a count of ten or more. J is TRBJ2-2 and V is TRBV2; 9 bases are a match to TRBD1. Per the germline V gene, CDR1 is SNHLY and CDR2 is FYNNEI. After removal of 7 bases from V and 0 bases from J, the junction contained 3 bases not matched to a gene. The CDR3 is 15 amino acids. CDR3 coding DNA: TGTGCCAGCATGAGACAGGGGGCGAACACCGGGGAGCTGTTTTTT. Translation gives CASMRQGANTGELFF.